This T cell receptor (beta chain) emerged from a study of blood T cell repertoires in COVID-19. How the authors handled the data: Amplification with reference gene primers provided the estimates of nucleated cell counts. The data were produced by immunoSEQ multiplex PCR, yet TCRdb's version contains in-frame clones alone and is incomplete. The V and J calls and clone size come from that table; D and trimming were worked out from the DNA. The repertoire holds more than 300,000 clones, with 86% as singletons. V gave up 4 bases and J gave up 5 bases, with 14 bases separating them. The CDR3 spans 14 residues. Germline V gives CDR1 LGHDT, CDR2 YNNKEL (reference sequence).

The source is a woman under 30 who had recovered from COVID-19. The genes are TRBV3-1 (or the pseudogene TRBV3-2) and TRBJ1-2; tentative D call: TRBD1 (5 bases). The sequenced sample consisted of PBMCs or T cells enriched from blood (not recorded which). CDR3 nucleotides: TGTGCCAGCAGCCCCCGGGGACTTGGTTATGGCTACACCTTC. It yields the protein CASSPRGLGYGYTF.